The present TCR beta chain was sequenced within a study of neurological immune-mediated disorders. General study points: Multiple sclerosis was found to have the least TCR clonal expansion, below healthy controls, and HTLV-1-associated myelopathy the most. Expanded clones shared no CDR3 amino acid sequences across subjects, suggesting private repertoires in all groups.

The time point is: longitudinal time-point 3. The unsorted libraries were produced from 2 million PBMCs held at -80 C. The CDR3 contains 17 residues. The germline CDR1 and CDR2 sequences are LNHNV and YYDKDF (reference sequence). V was clipped by 5 bases and J by 6 bases; unmatched bases: 14. This clonotype has more than one count but fewer than ten. Antigen unknown. From 15-18 subjects, over 180 million TCR-beta sequences were obtained in each sequencing run. TCRdb reanalysed the 5' RACE reads using MiXCR and keeps one entry per CDR3 protein. This table has roughly 100,000 distinct CDR3 sequences, less than 14% appearing once.

The receptor's source is a female donor with HTLV-1-associated myelopathy (HAM/TSP). The chain recombines TRBV15 with TRBJ1-5; TRBD1 aligns across 9 bases. Material for sequencing was PBMCs. For the CDR3, the DNA is TGTGCCACCAGCGATGGACAGGGGTTTATTTTAGGTCAGCCCCAGCATTTT. Its protein product is CATSDGQGFILGQPQHF.